A selection of T cell receptor beta chains follows, all from one sample in a study of shared clonotypes between healthy human individuals. Libraries were prepared by immunoSEQ multiplex PCR; TCRdb keeps only in-frame clonotypes and omits some of them. This table holds fewer than 850,000 clones, about 90% found once. The sequenced sample consisted of memory CD8+ T cells from PBMCs. Receptors originate from a man between 18 and 35 years old in good health. Some clones in this sample may be carry-over from other donors' samples. Both conserved end residues are part of each CDR3. The order of the fields is D gene, clone size, CDR3 length, V gene, J gene, CDR3 DNA, CDR3 protein. D genes are given only for firm matches. Some rows have no size entry. The others give once, few or many, or a class for an expanded clone.

TRBD2	.	14	TRBV7-9	TRBJ2-7	TGTGCCAGCAGCTCCCTAGCGGCACCCTACGAGCAGTACTTC	CASSSLAAPYEQYF
.	once	17	TRBV13	TRBJ2-7	TGTGCCAGCAGCTTTGGCCCTTCGGGACAAGGGAACTACGAGCAGTACTTC	CASSFGPSGQGNYEQYF
.	.	13	TRBV9	TRBJ2-5	TGTGCCAGCAGCGCCCGAGGGGGGGAGACCCAGTACTTC	CASSARGGETQYF
TRBD2	once	16	TRBV14	TRBJ2-3	TGTGCCAGCAGCCCCCGACTAGCGGGAGCAACAGATACGCAGTATTTT	CASSPRLAGATDTQYF
.	.	17	TRBV18	TRBJ2-2	TGTGCCAGCTCGCACCTGTTTTTTACCCCGAACACCGGGGAGCTGTTTTTT	CASSHLFFTPNTGELFF
.	.	14	TRBV29-1	TRBJ2-7	TGCGGCGTTGAGGGGGGGAGCGACCTTTACGAGCAGTACTTC	CGVEGGSDLYEQYF
.	.	15	TRBV2	TRBJ2-3	TGTGCCAGAGAGGCTCAGGCCGGGGGCACAGATACGCAGTATTTT	CAREAQAGGTDTQYF
.	.	14	TRBV5-5	TRBJ1-3	TGTGCCAGCAGCTTACCGGGACGAGGAAACACCATATATTTT	CASSLPGRGNTIYF
.	.	11	TRBV28	TRBJ1-2	TGTGCCAGCAGTTTATGGGCCCTTCAGGAGTTC	CASSLWALQEF
.	.	14	TRBV7-9	TRBJ1-6	TGTGCCAGCAGCTTAATCGGGCTAAATTCACCCCTCCACTTT	CASSLIGLNSPLHF
.	.	18	TRBV14	TRBJ2-3	TGTGCCAGCAGCCAAGATTGGACAGCGGGATTTTTCCGAGATACGCAGTATTTT	CASSQDWTAGFFRDTQYF